The entry that follows covers one T cell receptor beta chain sequence. Its recognized antigen is unknown. No base qualities exist here, and no much larger clone lies one base off it. The immunoSEQ Assay, a bias-controlled multiplex PCR, was used to amplify TCRbeta CDR3 regions from genomic DNA. The paper's data handling went like this. Within the assay, amplification of reference gene primers was used to estimate how many nucleated cells each sample contained. Sequence reads were collapsed and filtered to measure the absolute abundance of every unique TCRbeta CDR3 rearrangement. For each sample, productive Simpson clonality was calculated as the square root of Simpson's diversity index over productive rearrangements. Sourced from immuneACCESS, this table was stored by TCRdb with only in-frame sequences that have V and J called. A share of the clones is absent; for the studies checked, an unresolved V gene accounts for under half, and the remainder has no known explanation. The D gene and trimming were derived from the DNA, and the V and J assignments and clone size from that table. Within this sample are over 100,000 clones, with roughly 83% of them counted one time only. 0.7% to 0.85% of the sample is taken by the ten largest.

Per the germline V gene, SGHAT is the CDR1 and FQNNGV is the CDR2. V is reduced by 10 bases and J by 0 bases, leaving a spacing of 13 bases between them. Taken from cysteine to phenylalanine, the CDR3 has 14 residues. The read is trimmed to its CDR3 DNA, 42 bases read in frame from base 1. The data derive from a study of blood T cell repertoires in COVID-19 (dated by TCRdb to 2019 to 2021). About the full investigation: The collaborator samples originated in the United States, Italy and Spain and spanned the acute and convalescent phases of COVID-19. The material from the prospective study consisted of cDNA or gDNA derived from T cells, B-cell-depleted T cells, or PBMCs. Deeply sampled blood TCRbeta repertoires from subjects exposed to, actively infected with, or recovered from COVID-19 were included in the dataset. The repertoires were made available in a free public database intended to serve as a resource for research on the immune response to SARS-CoV-2. The samples were drawn from two sources: the first 160 participants of the ongoing ImmuneRACE study, and fewer than 1,500 subjects contributed by 6 global collaborators. Sample metadata almost always included a de-identified subject ID, COVID-19 status, age in years and sex. HLA class I and class II types, where available, came from metadata supplied by the sample provider rather than from assay-based typing.

The research as a whole found: The amount of clinical and demographic metadata varied by source and participant and was provided uncurated.

Each collaborating institution followed its own protocols to collect whole blood in K2EDTA tubes. For TCRbeta analysis, collaborators shipped samples as frozen whole blood, isolated PBMCs, or DNA extracted from either of those sample types. Sequencing was carried out using peripheral blood. The receptor chain draws on TRBV11-2 and TRBJ1-3, with a tentative D gene TRBD1 over 5 matching bases. The origin of this receptor is a woman in her seventies with acute or convalescent COVID-19. The CDR3 is CATSDSRSGNTIYF. The sequenced DNA is TGTGCCACCTCTGACAGCCGCTCTGGAAACACCATATATTTT.